This record concerns one T cell receptor beta chain sequence. The gene names here belong to mouse. The CDR3 extends 1 residue past the end of the read, so its final part is completed from the germline J gene. Documented time point: mouse harvest day 14 after allogeneic transplant. Each mouse received 10^7 T-cell-depleted marrow cells plus 10^6 splenic CD5+ T cells by tail vein. The source of the sample is a study of tissue T cells after allogeneic stem cell transplantation. Assay: immunoSEQ multiplex PCR; the TCRdb copy retains only in-frame clones and omits some. The data hold under 3,000 clones, with almost 50% observed a single time. V lost 4 bases and J lost 0, with 10 bases in between. In germline, CDR1 is KGHPV, CDR2 FQNQEV (reference sequence). The CDR3 extends over 15 amino acids.

Specimen: lymph node tissue. The gene calls are TRBV26 and TRBJ1-3; no clear D gene. This TCR derives from a female BALB/c mouse given C57BL/6 T cells with graft-versus-host disease after an allogeneic hematopoietic cell transplant. CDR3 bases read: TGTGCCAGCAGTCCCCTAAAGTATTCTGGAAATACGCTCTAT. Residues: CASSPLKYSGNTLY. The CDR3 reads in full as CASSPLKYSGNTLYF.